Following are 25 T cell receptor beta chains from one sample sequenced in a study of identical twins. TCRdb analysed the 5' RACE reads with MiXCR anew, one entry per CDR3 protein. The sample holds 250,000 to 350,000 distinct CDR3 sequences; around 8.8% are singletons and the top ten take 2.1%. The same sample was also studied in work on yellow fever vaccine responses in identical twins.

Sequencing was done on a sample of memory (CD45RO+) T cells sorted from blood. Receptor source: a woman between 18 and 29 years old in good health.

There are a few counts of this clonotype. The CDR3 loop reads CASSPSGSGQHNEQFF. The CDR3, as DNA: TGTGCCAGCAGCCCCAGCGGGAGCGGGCAACACAATGAGCAGTTCTTC. The V call is TRBV7-8, the J call TRBJ2-1; 8 nucleotides match TRBD2. The J segment lost 5 bases and the V segment lost 5 bases, leaving 11 bases of the junction unmatched. The CDR3 is 16 amino acids. Germline loops: CDR1 SGHVS, CDR2 FQNEAQ.

This clonotype has a handful of counts. This chain uses TRBV20-1 with TRBJ2-3, with 7 bases that match TRBD2. The V gene end was trimmed by 6 bases and the J gene end by 2 bases; junction bases not matched to a gene: 14. The CDR3 has 16 amino acids. Looked up from germline, CDR1 is DFQATT and CDR2 is SNEGSKA (reference sequence). CDR3 sequence (DNA): TGCAGTGCCGAACACCAGACGGGAGGTCTCACAGATACGCAGTATTTT. Amino acids: CSAEHQTGGLTDTQYF.

This clonotype was detected many times. The chain uses TRBV11-2 and TRBJ1-1; D remains ambiguous. V gave up 3 bases and J gave up 4 bases, with 3 bases separating them. Germline CDR1 reads SGHAT; CDR2 reads FQNNGV. The length of the CDR3 is 11 residues. DNA of the CDR3: TGTGCCAGCAGCTTTAGCACTGAAGCTTTCTTT. Protein sequence: CASSFSTEAFF.

The chain combines TRBV27 with TRBJ2-1, with D hard to call. CDR3 length equals 14 residues. With 5 bases removed from V and 3 bases from J, the gap between germline ends came to 11 bases. Germline values: CDR1 MNHEY, CDR2 SMNVEV (reference sequence). CDR3 DNA sequence: TGTGCCAGCAGTCCCGCTAGGCACTACAATGAGCAGTTCTTC. Residues: CASSPARHYNEQFF.

This clonotype showed up many times. This rearrangement joins TRBV7-2 to TRBJ2-5; the D gene is possibly TRBD1 (5 bases). V shed 5 bases and J shed 2 bases, with 9 bases lying between them. The CDR3 totals 13 residues. Germline loops: CDR1 SGHTA, CDR2 FQGNSA. The CDR3 nucleotides are TGTGCCAGCAGCCTAAGACAGCAAGAGACCCAGTACTTC. Amino acids: CASSLRQQETQYF.

This chain joins TRBV18 and TRBJ2-1; 9 nucleotides agree with TRBD2. The germline V gene has CDR1 KGHSH and CDR2 LQKENI. The V and J ends lost 1 base and 2 bases, in that order; junction bases with no gene match: 3. The CDR3 runs to 16 residues. The CDR3 coding sequence is TGTGCCAGCTCACCACAAAGCGGGGGGACCTACAATGAGCAGTTCTTC. This gives the protein CASSPQSGGTYNEQFF.

This sequence joins TRBV13 and TRBJ1-5; 9 bases align to TRBD1. Losses at the gene ends were 5 bases for V and 6 bases for J; bases not matched to a gene: 5. The CDR3 is 14 residues long. CDR1 and CDR2 from the germline V gene are PRHDT and FYEKMQ (reference sequence). The CDR3 DNA reads TGTGCCAGCAGCCCCGGACAGGGGATTCAGCCCCAGCATTTT. It translates to CASSPGQGIQPQHF.

This clonotype was found a few times. The chain links TRBV7-9 to TRBJ2-3; D unresolved. Deletions cut 0 bases from V and 2 bases from J, with 12 bases between. The V gene's germline CDR1 is SEHNR and CDR2 FQNEAQ (reference sequence). This CDR3 contains 16 residues. CDR3 sequence reads: CASSLARARYTDTQYF. The CDR3 region has the DNA TGTGCCAGCAGCTTAGCTCGCGCGCGGTACACAGATACGCAGTATTTT.

The chain is built from TRBV20-1 and TRBJ1-2, with 9 bases matching TRBD1. CDR3 length: 10 amino acids. V shed 6 bases, J shed 12 bases, and the junction held 5 bases outside the gene matches. Germline CDR1 reads DFQATT; CDR2 reads SNEGSKA (reference sequence). The CDR3: CSAPTGGHTF. DNA of the CDR3: TGCAGTGCCCCGACAGGGGGTCACACCTTC.

This chain uses TRBV10-1 with TRBJ2-5; 8 nucleotides agree with TRBD2. Germline lookup yields CDR1 WNHNN and CDR2 SYGVQD (reference sequence). The ends lost 3 bases at V and 0 bases at J; junction bases unmatched: 9. This CDR3 contains 17 residues. CDR3 sequence (DNA): TGCGCCAGCAGTGATGGTGGTCTTAGCGGGGACCAAGAGACCCAGTACTTC. Translated, it gives CASSDGGLSGDQETQYF.

The chain carries TRBV25-1 and TRBJ1-6, with a weak D call TRBD1 (6 bases). Germline loops: CDR1 MGHDK, CDR2 SYGVNS. The CDR3 consists of 14 residues. V was trimmed by 6 bases and J by 7 bases, leaving 13 bases between them. The CDR3 coding sequence is TGTGCCAGCAGATTTCAGGGGAGCAATTCACCCCTCCACTTT. The encoded protein is CASRFQGSNSPLHF.

This clonotype was seen a few times. The V gene is TRBV15, the J gene TRBJ1-2; possibly TRBD1 for D (6 bases). Per germline, CDR1 LNHNV and CDR2 YYDKDF (reference sequence). V was pared by 1 base and J by 6 bases, with 18 bases between. The CDR3 loop spans 16 amino acids. The chain's CDR3 is CATSRGGGGRIDGYTF. DNA for the CDR3: TGTGCCACCAGCAGAGGGGGTGGGGGGCGCATCGATGGCTACACCTTC.

The chain joins TRBV6-1 to TRBJ1-1; no clear D. The CDR3 length is 14 residues. The germline V and J ends were trimmed by 1 base and 1 base, with 7 bases remaining between them. Per germline, CDR1 MNHNS and CDR2 SASEGT. CDR3 bases: TGTGCCAGCAGTGAAGTTGCGGAGAACACTGAAGCTTTCTTT. As protein: CASSEVAENTEAFF.

This clonotype was seen only a few times. This chain links TRBV5-1 with TRBJ2-5; 12 bases map to TRBD2. In germline, CDR1 is SGHRS, CDR2 YFSETQ. V dropped 4 bases and J dropped 1; count of bases not matched to a gene: 8. This CDR3 spans 17 amino acids. The CDR3 spells CASSQRLAGAGQETQYF. As DNA, the CDR3 is TGCGCCAGCAGCCAAAGACTAGCGGGGGCCGGCCAAGAGACCCAGTACTTC.

The rearrangement links TRBV18 to TRBJ2-7; 8 bases align to TRBD1. J was trimmed by 4 bases and V by 3 bases; bases with no gene match: 2. This CDR3 contains 13 residues. Germline loops: CDR1 KGHSH, CDR2 LQKENI. The CDR3 nucleotides are TGTGCCAGCTCACCGCAGGGGGCGTACGAGCAGTACTTC. Encoded protein: CASSPQGAYEQYF.

This clonotype has just a few counts. The chain couples TRBV27 to TRBJ1-5; perhaps TRBD1 as D (5 bases). Looked up from germline, CDR1 is MNHEY and CDR2 is SMNVEV (reference sequence). V was trimmed by 5 bases and J by 0 bases, leaving 29 bases between them. This CDR3 has 21 residues. In nucleotides, the CDR3 is TGTGCCAGCAGTCTTCCCCCCCGGAGGCAGGGAGGATTTCATAGCAATCAGCCCCAGCATTTT. The encoded protein is CASSLPPRRQGGFHSNQPQHF.

The rearrangement links TRBV6-1 to TRBJ1-5, with D unresolved. Germline CDR1 reads MNHNS; CDR2 reads SASEGT. This CDR3 is 14 amino acids long. Trimming stripped 6 bases from V and 0 bases from J, with 9 bases between. The DNA of the CDR3 is TGTGCCAGCAGAAAAAGGGATAGCAATCAGCCCCAGCATTTT. Amino acids: CASRKRDSNQPQHF.

The gene calls are TRBV9 and TRBJ2-1; 10 bases line up with TRBD2. J gave up 8 bases and V 3 bases, and 20 bases lay outside the gene matches. CDR1 is SGDLS, CDR2 YYNGEE, per germline. The CDR3 consists of 19 residues. The CDR3 spells CASSARDAGGLAGVYEQFF. The CDR3, as DNA: TGTGCCAGCAGCGCGCGGGACGCCGGAGGGCTAGCGGGAGTTTATGAGCAGTTCTTC.

The chain employs TRBV10-3 and TRBJ1-4; 9 nucleotides agree with TRBD1. The germline gives CDR1 ENHRY, CDR2 SYGVKD. V dropped 5 bases and J dropped 6; count of bases not matched to a gene: 1. This CDR3 region has 13 residues. CDR3 coding DNA: TGTGCCATCAGTAGGGACAGGGATGAAAAACTGTTTTTT. It is translated as CAISRDRDEKLFF.

The sample holds a few counts of this clonotype. This chain links TRBV9 with TRBJ1-2; no clear D gene. The CDR3 is 20 residues long. Trimming pared 0 bases from V and 0 bases from J, leaving 24 bases between. CDR1 is SGDLS, CDR2 YYNGEE, per germline. The CDR3 coding sequence is TGTGCCAGCAGCGTAGTCTCGAGACCCCGCTCCTCCTTAGCTAACTATGGCTACACCTTC. Its protein product is CASSVVSRPRSSLANYGYTF.

CDR3 DNA sequence: TGCGCCAGCAGCCAAGATATGGGACTAGCGGGAGGGCCTAGAAGGCTTCGGGATGAGCAGTTCTTC. It specifies CASSQDMGLAGGPRRLRDEQFF. The rearrangement uses TRBV4-1 and TRBJ2-1; 16 bases line up with TRBD2. This CDR3 is built from 22 residues. V was pared by 0 bases and J by 8 bases, with 19 bases of the junction left unmatched. CDR1 and CDR2 (germline): MGHRA, YSYEKL.

This clonotype was observed a few times. This sequence joins TRBV6-1 and TRBJ2-7; 10 positions match TRBD1. This CDR3 has 15 amino acids. Germline CDR1 is MNHNS and CDR2 is SASEGT. The ends lost 6 bases at V and 0 bases at J; junction bases unmatched: 5. The chain's CDR3 is CASRDRGKGSYEQYF. The CDR3 region has the DNA TGTGCCAGCAGGGACAGGGGGAAGGGCTCCTACGAGCAGTACTTC.

V is TRBV3-1 and J is TRBJ2-5; 10 bases are a match to TRBD1. With 6 bases clipped from V and 9 bases from J, the junction kept 7 bases outside the gene matches. The CDR3 contains 13 residues. Germline V gives CDR1 LGHDT, CDR2 YNNKEL (reference sequence). The DNA of the CDR3 is TGTGCCAGCAGTTGGGACAGGGGAACGGCCCAGTACTTC. Protein product: CASSWDRGTAQYF.

The chain joins TRBV5-5 to TRBJ2-3; the D call may be TRBD1 or TRBD2 (5 bases each). V lost 4 bases and J lost 4, with 13 bases in between. There are 14 residues in the CDR3. Germline CDR1 is SGHKS and CDR2 is YYEKEE (reference sequence). This chain's CDR3 is CASSVNPGPDTQYF. DNA for the CDR3: TGTGCCAGCAGCGTTAACCCGGGGCCAGATACGCAGTATTTT.

This clonotype has at least ten counts. The V and J genes are TRBV4-1 and TRBJ2-7; no firm D call. V gave up 1 base and J gave up 9 bases, with 13 bases separating them. The CDR3 runs 13 residues. Germline CDR1 is MGHRA and CDR2 is YSYEKL. CDR3 sequence reads: CASSQVPLSRQYV. The CDR3 DNA reads as TGCGCCAGCAGCCAAGTCCCCCTGAGCCGGCAGTACGTC.